The next 11 T cell receptor beta chains were all read from a single sample in a study of OX40 agonist ivuxolimab in advanced cancers. The repertoire was sequenced with immunoSEQ multiplex PCR; TCRdb's copy has only in-frame clones and lacks some. The repertoire holds roughly 65,000 clones, just over 90% seen once, with just under 0.3% in the top ten. The input for sequencing was CD4+ or CD8+ T cells sorted from blood, taken in a trial of the OX40 agonist ivuxolimab. These receptors were obtained from an adult with an advanced solid tumor such as melanoma, head and neck, liver or kidney cancer.

The chain combines TRBV29-1 with TRBJ2-3, with 8 bases that match TRBD1. Germline lookup yields CDR1 SQVTM and CDR2 ANQGSEA. This CDR3 is 14 amino acids long. V was clipped by 7 bases and J by 1 base; unmatched bases: 7. CDR3 protein: CSESGTGGTDTQYF. As DNA, the CDR3 is TGCAGCGAGTCCGGGACAGGAGGCACAGATACGCAGTATTTT.

This clone was counted a single time. The rearrangement links TRBV27 to TRBJ1-5; D is uncertain. CDR1 is MNHEY and CDR2 is SMNVEV in the germline V gene (reference sequence). CDR3 length equals 13 residues. The ends were cut back, 6 bases at V and 1 base at J, with 7 bases in the middle. In DNA, the CDR3 is TGTGCCAGCAGCTTTAGAAGCAATCAGCCCCAGCATTTT. It codes for CASSFRSNQPQHF.

V is TRBV2 and J is TRBJ2-6, with TRBD1 matching 7 bases. Germline-derived CDR1 and CDR2 are SNHLY and FYNNEI. The CDR3 consists of 16 residues. V lost 6 bases to trimming and J lost 0 bases; unmatched junction nucleotides: 5. The CDR3 DNA is TGTGCCAGCAGCGGGACAGTCCTCTCTGGGGCCAACGTCCTGACTTTC. Its protein product is CASSGTVLSGANVLTF.

The V and J genes are TRBV5-1 and TRBJ1-1; 9 positions agree with TRBD1. The CDR3 is 17 amino acids. CDR1 and CDR2 from the germline V gene are SGHRS and YFSETQ. With V trimmed by 5 bases and J by 1 base, 12 bases remained unmatched. The CDR3 DNA reads as TGCGCCAGCAGACTTACCGGGACAGGGAGGCCGAACACTGAAGCTTTCTTT. Protein product: CASRLTGTGRPNTEAFF.

This rearrangement joins TRBV7-9 to TRBJ2-7; 8 nucleotides line up with TRBD1. CDR1 and CDR2 (germline): SEHNR, FQNEAQ (reference sequence). V gave up 6 bases and J gave up 9 bases; unmatched junction bases: 4. The CDR3 runs 11 residues. The CDR3 reads CASSSTGGQYF. DNA of the CDR3: TGTGCCAGCAGTAGTACAGGGGGGCAGTACTTC.

J is TRBJ2-7 and V is TRBV6-6, with D perhaps being TRBD1 or TRBD2 (5 bases each). Germline loops: CDR1 MNHNY, CDR2 SVGAGI (reference sequence). The V gene lost 6 bases and the J gene lost 0 bases, with 12 bases spanning the gap. CDR3 length equals 14 residues. CDR3 amino acids: CASSRDVSSYEQYF. The CDR3 nucleotides read TGTGCCAGCAGCCGGGACGTGAGCTCCTACGAGCAGTACTTC.

J is TRBJ2-1 and V is TRBV7-9; 9 bases agree with TRBD2. The CDR3 runs to 17 residues. Looked up from germline, CDR1 is SEHNR and CDR2 is FQNEAQ (reference sequence). J was trimmed by 7 bases and V by 5 bases; bases with no gene match: 15. CDR3 in DNA: TGTGCCAGCAGCCCTTTTTTTGCGGGAGGGGCGAGGAATGAGCAGTTCTTC. Amino acid sequence: CASSPFFAGGARNEQFF.

The chain uses TRBV7-2 and TRBJ1-5; no clear D. V gave up 2 bases and J gave up 0 bases, with 8 bases separating them. The CDR3 runs 15 residues. From germline, CDR1 is SGHTA and CDR2 FQGNSA. The CDR3 is CASSLPLGSNQPQHF. CDR3 DNA sequence: TGTGCCAGCAGCTTACCCCTAGGTAGCAATCAGCCCCAGCATTTT. The whole variable domain, remainder taken from reference TRBV7-2 and TRBJ1-5, is GAGVSQSPSNKVTEKGKDVELRCDPISGHTALYWYRQSLGQGLEFLIYFQGNSAPDKSGLPSDRFSAERTGGSVSTLTIQRTQQEDSAVYLCASSLPLGSNQPQHFGDGTRLSIL.

The V call is TRBV7-2, the J call TRBJ2-7; 9 positions agree with TRBD2. CDR1 and CDR2 (germline): SGHTA, FQGNSA. V was pared by 5 bases and J by 2 bases, with 7 bases of the junction left unmatched. The CDR3 loop spans 15 amino acids. This CDR3 reads CASSQLAGQPYEQYF. The CDR3 nucleotides are TGTGCCAGCAGCCAACTAGCGGGCCAACCCTACGAGCAGTACTTC.

The CDR3, as DNA: TGTGCCAGCACCCACCCGCGGAGCGGGAGTAGGTACGAGCAGTACTTC. It specifies CASTHPRSGSRYEQYF. V gene TRBV21-1 combines with J gene TRBJ2-7; no DNA check was done on the table's D call, TRBD2. TRBV21-1 counts as a pseudogene. CDR3 length equals 16 residues.

This sequence joins TRBV6-1 and TRBJ2-5; D remains ambiguous. V lost 7 bases and J 5 bases, leaving 8 bases between the germline ends. The CDR3 spans 11 residues. The V gene's germline CDR1 is MNHNS and CDR2 SASEGT. DNA of the CDR3: TGTGCCAGCAACCCCTTGGAGACCCAGTACTTC. It is translated as CASNPLETQYF.